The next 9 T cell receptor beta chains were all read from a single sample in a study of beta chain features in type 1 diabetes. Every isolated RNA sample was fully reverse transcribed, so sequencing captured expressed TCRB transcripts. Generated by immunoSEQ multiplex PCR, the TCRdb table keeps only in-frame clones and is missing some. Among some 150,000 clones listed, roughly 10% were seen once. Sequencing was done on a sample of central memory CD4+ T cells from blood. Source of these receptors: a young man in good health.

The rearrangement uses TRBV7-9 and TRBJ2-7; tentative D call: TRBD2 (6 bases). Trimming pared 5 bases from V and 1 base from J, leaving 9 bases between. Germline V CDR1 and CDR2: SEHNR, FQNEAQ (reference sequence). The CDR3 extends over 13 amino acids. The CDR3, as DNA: TGTGCCAGCAGCCGCGGGACTTCCTACGAGCAGTACTTC. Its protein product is CASSRGTSYEQYF.

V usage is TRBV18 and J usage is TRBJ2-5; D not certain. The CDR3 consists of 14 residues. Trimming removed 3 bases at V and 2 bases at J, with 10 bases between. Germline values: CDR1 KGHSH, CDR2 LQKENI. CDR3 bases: TGTGCCAGCTCACCTTTCGATTATCAAGAGACCCAGTACTTC. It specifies CASSPFDYQETQYF.

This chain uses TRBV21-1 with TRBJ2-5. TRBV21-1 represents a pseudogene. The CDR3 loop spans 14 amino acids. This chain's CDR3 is CASSNQSDQETQYF. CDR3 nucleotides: TGTGCCAGCAGCAACCAAAGTGACCAAGAGACCCAGTACTTC.

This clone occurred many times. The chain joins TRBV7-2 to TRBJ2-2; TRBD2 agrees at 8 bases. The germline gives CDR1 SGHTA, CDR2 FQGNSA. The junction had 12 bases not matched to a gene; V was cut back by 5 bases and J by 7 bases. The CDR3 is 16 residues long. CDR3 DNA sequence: TGTGCCAGCAGCCAAACTCTCCTCGGGACTAGCGGGGAGCTGTTTTTT. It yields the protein CASSQTLLGTSGELFF.

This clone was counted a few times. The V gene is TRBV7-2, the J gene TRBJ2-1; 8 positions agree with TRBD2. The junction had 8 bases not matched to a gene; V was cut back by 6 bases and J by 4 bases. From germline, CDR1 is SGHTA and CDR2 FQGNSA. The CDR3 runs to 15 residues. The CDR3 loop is CASRLAGGGYNEQFF. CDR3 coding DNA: TGTGCCAGCAGGCTGGCGGGGGGCGGTTACAATGAGCAGTTCTTC.

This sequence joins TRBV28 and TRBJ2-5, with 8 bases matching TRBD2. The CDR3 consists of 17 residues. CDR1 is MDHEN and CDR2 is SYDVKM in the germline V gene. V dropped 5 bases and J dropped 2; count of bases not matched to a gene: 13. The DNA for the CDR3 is TGTGCCAGCAGTGCTTTCGGAAGCGGGAGAGGTCAAGAGACCCAGTACTTC. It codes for CASSAFGSGRGQETQYF.

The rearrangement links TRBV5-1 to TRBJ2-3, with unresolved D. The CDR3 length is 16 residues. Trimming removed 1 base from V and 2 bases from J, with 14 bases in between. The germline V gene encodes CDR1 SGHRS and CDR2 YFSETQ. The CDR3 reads CASSLKELGPTDTQYF. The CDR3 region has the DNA TGCGCCAGCAGCTTGAAGGAGTTAGGACCCACAGATACGCAGTATTTT.

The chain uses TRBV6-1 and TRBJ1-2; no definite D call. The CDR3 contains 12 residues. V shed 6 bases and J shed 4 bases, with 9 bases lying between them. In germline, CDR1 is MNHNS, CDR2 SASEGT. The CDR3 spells CASSLQSYGYTF. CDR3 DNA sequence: TGTGCCAGCAGCCTACAGAGCTATGGCTACACCTTC.

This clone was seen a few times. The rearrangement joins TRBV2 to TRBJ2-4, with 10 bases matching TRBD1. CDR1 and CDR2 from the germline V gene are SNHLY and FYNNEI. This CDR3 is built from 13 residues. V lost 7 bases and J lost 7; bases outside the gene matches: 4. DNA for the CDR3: TGTGCCAGCACCCAGACAGGGGGCAACATTCAGTACTTC. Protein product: CASTQTGGNIQYF.